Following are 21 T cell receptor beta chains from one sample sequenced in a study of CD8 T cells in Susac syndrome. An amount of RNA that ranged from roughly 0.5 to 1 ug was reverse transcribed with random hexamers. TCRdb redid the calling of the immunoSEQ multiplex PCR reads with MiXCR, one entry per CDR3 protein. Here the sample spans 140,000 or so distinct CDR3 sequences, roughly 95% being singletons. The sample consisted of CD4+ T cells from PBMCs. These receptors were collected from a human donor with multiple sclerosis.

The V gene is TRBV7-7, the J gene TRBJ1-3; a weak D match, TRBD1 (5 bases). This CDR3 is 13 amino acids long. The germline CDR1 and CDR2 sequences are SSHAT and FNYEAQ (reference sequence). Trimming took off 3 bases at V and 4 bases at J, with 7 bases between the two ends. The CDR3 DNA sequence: TGTGCCAGCAGCTTCAGGGAAGGAAACACCATATATTTT. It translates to CASSFREGNTIYF.

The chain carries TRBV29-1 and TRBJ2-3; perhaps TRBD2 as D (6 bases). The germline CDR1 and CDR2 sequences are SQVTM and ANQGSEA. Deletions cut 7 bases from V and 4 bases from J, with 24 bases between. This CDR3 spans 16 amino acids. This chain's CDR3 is CSATSKFGVLADTQYF. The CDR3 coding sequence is TGCAGCGCGACTAGTAAATTTGGTGTTTTGGCAGATACGCAGTATTTT.

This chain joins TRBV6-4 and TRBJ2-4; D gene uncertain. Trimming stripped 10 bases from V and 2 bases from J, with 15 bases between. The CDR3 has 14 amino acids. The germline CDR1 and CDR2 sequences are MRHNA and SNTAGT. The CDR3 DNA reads TGTGCCATCGCCGATGGACGGACCAAAAACATTCAGTACTTC. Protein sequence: CAIADGRTKNIQYF.

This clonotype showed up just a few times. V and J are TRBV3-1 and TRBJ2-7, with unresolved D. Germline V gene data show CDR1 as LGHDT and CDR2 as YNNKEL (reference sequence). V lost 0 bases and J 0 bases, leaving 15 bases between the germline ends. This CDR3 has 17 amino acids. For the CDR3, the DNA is TGTGCCAGCAGCCAAGATAGGTCGCCAGGTTACTCCTACGAGCAGTACTTC. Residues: CASSQDRSPGYSYEQYF.

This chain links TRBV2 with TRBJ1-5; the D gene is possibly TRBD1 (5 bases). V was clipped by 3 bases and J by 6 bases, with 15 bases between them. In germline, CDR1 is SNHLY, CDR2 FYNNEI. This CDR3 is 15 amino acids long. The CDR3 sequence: CASSDQGLRGQPQHF. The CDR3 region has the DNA TGTGCCAGCAGTGACCAGGGACTTCGGGGTCAGCCCCAGCATTTT. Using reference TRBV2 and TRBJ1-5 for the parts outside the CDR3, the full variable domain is EPEVTQTPSHQVTQMGQEVILRCVPISNHLYFYWYRQILGQKVEFLVSFYNNEISEKSEIFDDQFSVERPDGSNFTLKIRSTKLEDSAMYFCASSDQGLRGQPQHFGDGTRLSIL.

In nucleotides, the CDR3 is TGTGCCAGCAGTTTCTGGGGGAGCAATCAGCCCCAGCATTTT. The encoded protein is CASSFWGSNQPQHF. The rearrangement links TRBV12-3 or TRBV12-4 to TRBJ1-5, with TRBD1 as a possible D gene (5 bases). This CDR3 has 14 amino acids. The V end lost 3 bases, the J end lost 1 base, and 7 bases lay between the germline ends.

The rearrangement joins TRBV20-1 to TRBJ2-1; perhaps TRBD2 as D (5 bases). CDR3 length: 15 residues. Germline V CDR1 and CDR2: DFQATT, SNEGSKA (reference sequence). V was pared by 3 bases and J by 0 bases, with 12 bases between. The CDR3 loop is CSASRTPSSYNEQFF. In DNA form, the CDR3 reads TGCAGTGCTAGCCGGACTCCGAGCTCCTACAATGAGCAGTTCTTC.

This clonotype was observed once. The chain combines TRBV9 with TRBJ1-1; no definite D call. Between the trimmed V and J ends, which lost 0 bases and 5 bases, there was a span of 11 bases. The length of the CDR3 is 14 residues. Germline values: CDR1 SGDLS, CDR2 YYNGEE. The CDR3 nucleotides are TGTGCCAGCAGCGTAGGGTGGGTCGGGACTGAAGCTTTCTTT. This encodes CASSVGWVGTEAFF.

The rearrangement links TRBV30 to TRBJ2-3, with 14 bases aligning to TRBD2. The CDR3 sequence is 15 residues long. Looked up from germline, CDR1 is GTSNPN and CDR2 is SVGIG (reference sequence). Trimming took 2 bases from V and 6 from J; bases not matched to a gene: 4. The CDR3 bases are TGTGCCTGGAGTAAGACTAGCGGGGGGGCCGATACGCAGTATTTT. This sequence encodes CAWSKTSGGADTQYF.

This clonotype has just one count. CDR3 amino acids: CTSSQEANYGYTF. CDR3 nucleotides: TGCACCAGCAGCCAAGAGGCAAATTATGGCTACACCTTC. This chain uses TRBV1 with TRBJ1-2. TRBV1 is a documented pseudogene. The CDR3 extends over 13 amino acids.

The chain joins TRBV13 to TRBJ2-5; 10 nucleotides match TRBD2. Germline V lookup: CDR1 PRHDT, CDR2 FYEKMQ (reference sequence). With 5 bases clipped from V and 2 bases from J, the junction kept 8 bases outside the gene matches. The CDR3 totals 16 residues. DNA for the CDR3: TGTGCCAGCAGCCCGAACATAGCGGGGGGACAAGAGACCCAGTACTTC. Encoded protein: CASSPNIAGGQETQYF.

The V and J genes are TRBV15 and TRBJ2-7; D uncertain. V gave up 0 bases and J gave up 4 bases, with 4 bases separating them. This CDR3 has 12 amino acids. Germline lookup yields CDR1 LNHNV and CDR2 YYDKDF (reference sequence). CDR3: CATSRDGYEQYF. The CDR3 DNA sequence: TGTGCCACCAGCAGAGATGGGTACGAGCAGTACTTC.

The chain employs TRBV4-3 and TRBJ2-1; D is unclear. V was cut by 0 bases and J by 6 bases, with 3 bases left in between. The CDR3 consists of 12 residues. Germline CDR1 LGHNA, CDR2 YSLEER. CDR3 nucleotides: TGCGCCAGCAGCCAAGATCGCAATGAGCAGTTCTTC. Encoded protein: CASSQDRNEQFF.

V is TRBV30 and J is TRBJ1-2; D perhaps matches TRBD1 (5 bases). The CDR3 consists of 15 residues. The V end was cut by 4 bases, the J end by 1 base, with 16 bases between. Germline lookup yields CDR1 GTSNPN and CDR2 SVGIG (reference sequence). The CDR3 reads CAWTRRGLDNYGYTF. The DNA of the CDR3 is TGTGCCTGGACCCGCCGGGGGTTAGATAACTATGGCTACACCTTC.

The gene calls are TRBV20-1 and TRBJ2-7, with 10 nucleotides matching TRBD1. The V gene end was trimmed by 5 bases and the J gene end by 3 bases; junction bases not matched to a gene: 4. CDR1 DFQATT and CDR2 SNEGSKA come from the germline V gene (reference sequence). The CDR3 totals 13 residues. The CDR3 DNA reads TGCAGTGCTGGCCGGGACAGGGGCTACGAGCAGTACTTC. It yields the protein CSAGRDRGYEQYF.

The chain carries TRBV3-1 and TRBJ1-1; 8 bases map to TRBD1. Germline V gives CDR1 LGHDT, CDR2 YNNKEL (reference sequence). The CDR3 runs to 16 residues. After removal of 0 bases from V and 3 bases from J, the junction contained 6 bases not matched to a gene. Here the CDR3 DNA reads TGTGCCAGCAGCCAAGACAGGGGGCTAGGGGACACTGAAGCTTTCTTT. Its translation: CASSQDRGLGDTEAFF.

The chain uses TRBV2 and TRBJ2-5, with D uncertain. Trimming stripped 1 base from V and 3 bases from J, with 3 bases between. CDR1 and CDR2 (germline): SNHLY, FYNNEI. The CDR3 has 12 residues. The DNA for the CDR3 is TGTGCCAGCAGTGAAGGTGAAGAGACCCAGTACTTC. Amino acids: CASSEGEETQYF.

The CDR3 spells CAIRAEAGYTEAFF. CDR3 nucleotide sequence: TGTGCCATCAGGGCGGAGGCCGGCTACACTGAAGCTTTCTTT. The chain uses TRBV10-3 and TRBJ1-1; D unresolved. V lost 6 bases, J lost 3 bases, and 14 bases lay in between. Germline assignment: CDR1 ENHRY and CDR2 SYGVKD. This CDR3 has 14 residues.

This CDR3 reads CASMGEARQPQHF. The CDR3 DNA reads as TGTGCCAGCATGGGAGAAGCTAGGCAGCCCCAGCATTTT. V is TRBV28 and J is TRBJ1-5, with no clear D. Trimming pared 7 bases from V and 7 bases from J, leaving 14 bases between. Germline-derived CDR1 and CDR2 are MDHEN and SYDVKM. The CDR3 has 13 residues.

The CDR3 bases are TGTGCCAGCAGCCGGGAGGGGGACCTAAAAGCTTTCTTT. Amino acid sequence: CASSREGDLKAFF. V is TRBV9 and J is TRBJ1-1; maybe TRBD1 (6 bases). Germline CDR1 and CDR2: SGDLS and YYNGEE. V dropped 4 bases and J dropped 9 bases, with 16 bases sitting between them. CDR3 length: 13 amino acids.

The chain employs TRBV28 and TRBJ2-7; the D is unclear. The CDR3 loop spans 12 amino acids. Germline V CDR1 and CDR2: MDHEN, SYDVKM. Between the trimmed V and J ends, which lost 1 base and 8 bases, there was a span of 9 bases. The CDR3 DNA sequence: TGTGCCAGCAGTTTATCCCTAGGCAAGCAGTACTTC. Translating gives CASSLSLGKQYF.